This TCR beta chain was identified in a study of cytomegalovirus exposure and HLA in healthy donors. Overall study findings and caveats: About 90% or about 30% of the time was how often most TCR beta V segments were productive, according to an earlier analysis.

The J segment lost 10 bases and the V segment lost 6 bases, leaving 11 bases of the junction unmatched. Germline V gene data show CDR1 as MNHNY and CDR2 as SVGAGI (reference sequence). The CDR3 sequence is 16 residues long. With respect to this clone: The target antigen is unknown.

Both 60 Vbeta primers and 13 Jbeta primers went into the PCR. Profiling relied on immunoSEQ multiplex PCR, and the TCRdb table lists in-frame clones only, not all of them. The sample carries about 140,000 clones, roughly 88% recorded once. Donors were nominally healthy when sampled, though unrecorded immune exposures were likely. This clonotype was obtained from a woman aged 40 to 50 in good health and CMV-seronegative. Sequenced sample: PBMCs. This chain joins TRBV6-6 and TRBJ2-1; 14 nucleotides match TRBD2. The CDR3 region is CASSSTGTSGRKEQFF. The CDR3 region has the DNA TGTGCCAGCAGCTCAACCGGGACTAGCGGGAGAAAGGAGCAGTTCTTC.